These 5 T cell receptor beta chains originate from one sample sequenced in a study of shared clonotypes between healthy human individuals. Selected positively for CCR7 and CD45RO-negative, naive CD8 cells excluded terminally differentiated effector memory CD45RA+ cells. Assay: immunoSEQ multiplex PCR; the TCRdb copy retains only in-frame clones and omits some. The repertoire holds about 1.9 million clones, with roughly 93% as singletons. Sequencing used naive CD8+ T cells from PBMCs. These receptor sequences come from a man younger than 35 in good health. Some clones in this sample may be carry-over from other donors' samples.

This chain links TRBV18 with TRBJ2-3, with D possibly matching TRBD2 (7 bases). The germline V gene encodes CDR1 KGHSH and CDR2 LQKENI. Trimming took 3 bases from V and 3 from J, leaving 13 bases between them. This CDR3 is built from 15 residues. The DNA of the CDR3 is TGTGCCAGCTCACCGGACAGCGGGACAACAGATACGCAGTATTTT. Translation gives CASSPDSGTTDTQYF.

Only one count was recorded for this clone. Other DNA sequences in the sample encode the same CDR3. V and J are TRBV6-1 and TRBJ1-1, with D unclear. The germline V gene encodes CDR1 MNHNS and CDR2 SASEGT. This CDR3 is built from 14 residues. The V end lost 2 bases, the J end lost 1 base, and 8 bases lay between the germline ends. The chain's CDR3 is CASSERGRNTEAFF. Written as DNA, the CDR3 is TGTGCCAGCAGTGAACGAGGGCGGAACACTGAAGCTTTCTTT.

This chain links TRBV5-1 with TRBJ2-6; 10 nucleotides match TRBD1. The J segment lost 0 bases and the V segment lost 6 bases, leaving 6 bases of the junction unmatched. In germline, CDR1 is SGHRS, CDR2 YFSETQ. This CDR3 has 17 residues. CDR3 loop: CASIPGQGDSGANVLTF. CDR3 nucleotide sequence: TGCGCCAGCATCCCTGGACAGGGGGACTCTGGGGCCAACGTCCTGACTTTC.

CDR3 nucleotide sequence: TGCGCCAGCAGCCAGAATATCGCCTACGAGCAGTACTTC. Protein: CASSQNIAYEQYF. The chain uses TRBV4-1 and TRBJ2-7, with D uncertain. Trimming stripped 3 bases from V and 2 bases from J, with 8 bases between. In germline, CDR1 is MGHRA, CDR2 YSYEKL. This CDR3 spans 13 amino acids.

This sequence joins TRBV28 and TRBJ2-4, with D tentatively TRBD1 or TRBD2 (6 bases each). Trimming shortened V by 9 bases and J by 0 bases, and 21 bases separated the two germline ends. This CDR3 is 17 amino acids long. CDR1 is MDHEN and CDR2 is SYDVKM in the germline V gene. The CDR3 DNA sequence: TGTGCCAGTCGGAGGGGGTTGGTTCGACTAGCCAAAAACATTCAGTACTTC. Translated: CASRRGLVRLAKNIQYF.